This T cell receptor (beta chain) emerged from a study of T cell repertoires in aging, cancer and after chemotherapy. CDR1 MDHEN and CDR2 SYDVKM come from the germline V gene. V gave up 3 bases and J gave up 10 bases, with 13 bases separating them. This CDR3 region has 13 residues. TRB rearrangements spanning V, D and J were amplified using mixed TRB-A/B primers. In TCRdb, the multiplex PCR reads were re-called with MiXCR into one record per CDR3 protein. Of 5,000 to 6,000 distinct CDR3 sequences detected, more than 20% appear once; the ten largest clones hold 3.7%. TCR beta rearrangements were amplified from peripheral blood genomic DNA.

The sequenced sample was blood. The chain employs TRBV28 and TRBJ2-1; no definite D call. The clonotype was recovered from a human donor in good health. The donor label of this sample is uncertain. CDR3 region: CASSFPPAREQFF. The CDR3 nucleotides read TGTGCCAGCAGTTTCCCGCCAGCTAGGGAGCAGTTCTTC.